This TCR beta chain derives from a study of identical twins. This CDR3 is 16 amino acids long. Per germline, CDR1 DFQATT and CDR2 SNEGSKA (reference sequence). V was clipped by 3 bases and J by 1 base; unmatched bases: 4. Findings and limits, study-wide: Compared with models, monozygotic twins showed more out-of-frame TCR alpha sharing.

This clonotype showed up just a few times. Its cognate antigen is unknown. Unique molecular identifiers were in the cDNA, with template-switch universal primer binding. TCRdb reprocessed the 5' RACE reads with MiXCR, giving one entry per CDR3 protein. The sample holds roughly 490,000 distinct CDR3 sequences, around 15% seen once. The data also belong to a second study, concerning yellow fever vaccine responses in identical twins.

The sample was CD4+ T cells sorted from blood. The V gene is TRBV20-1, the J gene TRBJ2-1; 12 bases match TRBD2. This TCR came from a woman between 18 and 30 years old in good health. CDR3 residues: CSASGTSGQSYNEQFF. DNA for the CDR3: TGCAGTGCTAGCGGGACTAGCGGGCAATCCTACAATGAGCAGTTCTTC.